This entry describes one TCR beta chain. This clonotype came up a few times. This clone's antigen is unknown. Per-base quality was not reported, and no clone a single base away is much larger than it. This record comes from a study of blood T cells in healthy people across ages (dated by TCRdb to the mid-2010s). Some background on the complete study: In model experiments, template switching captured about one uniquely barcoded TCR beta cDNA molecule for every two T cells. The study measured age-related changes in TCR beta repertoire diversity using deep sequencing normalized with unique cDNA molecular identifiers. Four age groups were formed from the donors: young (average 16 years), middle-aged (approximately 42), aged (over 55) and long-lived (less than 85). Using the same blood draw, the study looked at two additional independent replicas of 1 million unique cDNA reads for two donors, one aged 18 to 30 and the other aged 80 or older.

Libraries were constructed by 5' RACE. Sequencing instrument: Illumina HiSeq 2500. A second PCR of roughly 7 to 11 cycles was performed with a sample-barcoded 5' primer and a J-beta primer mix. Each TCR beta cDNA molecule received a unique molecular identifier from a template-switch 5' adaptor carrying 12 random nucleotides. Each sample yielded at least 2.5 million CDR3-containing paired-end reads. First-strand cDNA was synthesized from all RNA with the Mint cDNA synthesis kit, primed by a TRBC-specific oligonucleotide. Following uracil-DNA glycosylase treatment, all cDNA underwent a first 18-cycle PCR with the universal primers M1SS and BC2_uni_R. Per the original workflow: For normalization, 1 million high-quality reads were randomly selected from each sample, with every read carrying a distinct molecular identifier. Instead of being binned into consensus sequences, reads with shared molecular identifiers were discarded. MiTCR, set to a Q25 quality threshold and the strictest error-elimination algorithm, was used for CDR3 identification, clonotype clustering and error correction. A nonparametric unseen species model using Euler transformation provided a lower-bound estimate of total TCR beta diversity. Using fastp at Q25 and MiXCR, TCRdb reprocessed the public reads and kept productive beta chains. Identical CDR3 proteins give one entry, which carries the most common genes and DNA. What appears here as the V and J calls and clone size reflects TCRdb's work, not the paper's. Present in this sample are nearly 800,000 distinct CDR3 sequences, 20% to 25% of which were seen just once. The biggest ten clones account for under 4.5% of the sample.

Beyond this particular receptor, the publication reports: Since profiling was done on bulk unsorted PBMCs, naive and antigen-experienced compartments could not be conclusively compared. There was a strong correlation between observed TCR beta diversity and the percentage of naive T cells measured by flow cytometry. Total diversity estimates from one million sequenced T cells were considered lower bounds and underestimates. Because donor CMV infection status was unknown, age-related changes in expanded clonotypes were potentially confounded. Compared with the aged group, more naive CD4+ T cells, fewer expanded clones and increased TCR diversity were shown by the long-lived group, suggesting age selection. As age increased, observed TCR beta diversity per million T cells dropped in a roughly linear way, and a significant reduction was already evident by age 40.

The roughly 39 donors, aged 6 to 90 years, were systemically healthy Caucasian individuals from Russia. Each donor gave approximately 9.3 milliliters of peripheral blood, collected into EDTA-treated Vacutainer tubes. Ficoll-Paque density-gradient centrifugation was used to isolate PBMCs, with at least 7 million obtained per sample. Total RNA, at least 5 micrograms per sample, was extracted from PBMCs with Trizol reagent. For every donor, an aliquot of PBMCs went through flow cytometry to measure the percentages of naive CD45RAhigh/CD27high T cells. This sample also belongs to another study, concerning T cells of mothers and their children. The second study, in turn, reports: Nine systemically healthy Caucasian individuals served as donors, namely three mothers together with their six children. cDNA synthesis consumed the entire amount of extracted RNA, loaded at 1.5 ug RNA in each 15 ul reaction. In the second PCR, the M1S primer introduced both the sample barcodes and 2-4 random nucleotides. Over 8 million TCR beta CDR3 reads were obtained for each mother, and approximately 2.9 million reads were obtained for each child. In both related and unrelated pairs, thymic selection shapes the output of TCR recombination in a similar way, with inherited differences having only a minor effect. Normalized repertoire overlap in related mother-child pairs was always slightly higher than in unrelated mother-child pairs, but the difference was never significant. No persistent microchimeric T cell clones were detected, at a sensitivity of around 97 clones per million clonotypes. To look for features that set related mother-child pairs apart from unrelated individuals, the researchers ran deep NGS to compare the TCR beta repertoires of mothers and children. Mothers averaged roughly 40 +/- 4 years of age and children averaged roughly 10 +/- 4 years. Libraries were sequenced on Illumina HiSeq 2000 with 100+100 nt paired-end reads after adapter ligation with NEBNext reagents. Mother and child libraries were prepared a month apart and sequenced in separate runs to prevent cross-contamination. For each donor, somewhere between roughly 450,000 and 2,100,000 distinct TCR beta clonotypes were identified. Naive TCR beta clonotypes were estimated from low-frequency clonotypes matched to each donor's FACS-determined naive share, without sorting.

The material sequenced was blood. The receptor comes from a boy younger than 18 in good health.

This receptor carries the CDR3 CSARGLAGGQNEQFF. The nucleotide sequence is given as TGCAGTGCTAGAGGCCTAGCGGGGGGCCAAAATGAGCAGTTCTTC. This chain is built from TRBV20-1 and TRBJ2-1, with 11 bases matching TRBD2. Trimming takes 1 base off V and 7 bases off J; junction bases not matched to a gene: 6. Measured from the cysteine to the phenylalanine, the CDR3 is 15 residues long. The read is trimmed to its CDR3 DNA, 45 bases read in frame from base 1. From the germline V gene (reference sequence), CDR1 is DFQATT and CDR2 is SNEGSKA.